These T cell receptor beta chains were read from a single sample in a study of T cells of healthy individuals. TCRdb processed the 5' RACE reads anew with MiXCR; each CDR3 protein has one entry. This table holds about 96,000 distinct CDR3 sequences, approximately 18% found once. These TCRs come from a human donor in good health. Both conserved end residues are part of each CDR3. A D gene is named only where the DNA matches it firmly. Clone sizes are given selectively: once, few, many, or a class where the clone is expanded.

clone size,D gene,J gene,V gene,CDR3 protein,CDR3 DNA
-,-,TRBJ1-1,TRBV7-2,CASSLTSNTEAFF,TGTGCCAGCAGCCTCACATCTAACACTGAAGCTTTCTTT
-,-,TRBJ1-5,TRBV5-1,CASSLRGGNNQPQHF,TGCGCCAGCAGCTTGCGTGGTGGGAATAATCAGCCCCAGCATTTT
-,-,TRBJ2-4,TRBV20-1,CSASSKNIQYF,TGCAGTGCCTCAAGCAAAAACATTCAGTACTTC
-,-,TRBJ2-7,TRBV5-1,CASSVSRSSYEQYF,TGCGCCAGCAGCGTCAGTAGGAGCTCCTACGAGCAGTACTTC
many,-,TRBJ2-5,TRBV7-9,CASSLTEETQYF,TGTGCCAGCAGCTTAACTGAAGAGACCCAGTACTTC
-,-,TRBJ2-1,TRBV12-5,CASGTRGGPKDEQFF,TGTGCTAGTGGCACCAGGGGGGGGCCGAAGGATGAGCAGTTCTTC
few,-,TRBJ1-6,TRBV29-1,CSVLTRNNSPLHF,TGCAGCGTTTTGACAAGGAATAATTCACCCCTCCACTTT
few,-,TRBJ2-7,TRBV10-3,CAISDAAGRLEQYF,TGTGCCATCAGTGATGCGGCGGGGAGGCTCGAGCAGTACTTC
-,-,TRBJ2-5,TRBV20-1,CSVRGTEGGETQYF,TGCAGTGTTCGTGGGACGGAGGGGGGAGAGACCCAGTACTTC
-,-,TRBJ1-1,TRBV6-4,CASSDWGANTEAFF,TGTGCCAGCAGTGACTGGGGCGCGAACACTGAAGCTTTCTTT
few,-,TRBJ2-7,TRBV4-3,CASSQEVGVFRGYEQYF,TGCGCCAGCAGCCAAGAAGTAGGCGTTTTTAGAGGTTACGAGCAGTACTTC
-,-,TRBJ1-1,TRBV6-2/TRBV6-3,CASSYRGPPSEAFF,TGTGCCAGCAGTTACAGGGGCCCACCCTCTGAAGCTTTCTTT
-,-,TRBJ2-1,TRBV10-3,CAISEKGAAYNEQFF,TGTGCCATCAGTGAGAAAGGGGCAGCCTACAATGAGCAGTTCTTC
-,-,TRBJ2-6,TRBV7-2,CASSLPLPKHGSGANVLTF,TGTGCCAGCAGCTTACCTTTGCCGAAACACGGCTCTGGGGCCAACGTCCTGACTTTC
-,TRBD1,TRBJ1-1,TRBV7-9,CASSIPDRDNTEAFF,TGTGCCAGCAGCATCCCAGACAGGGATAACACTGAAGCTTTCTTT
many,-,TRBJ1-6,TRBV6-5,CASSYGGSNSPLHF,TGTGCCAGCAGTTACGGTGGCAGTAATTCACCCCTCCACTTT
-,-,TRBJ2-2,TRBV20-1,CSAPGLLVGNTGELFF,TGCAGTGCCCCGGGGCTCTTAGTTGGGAACACCGGGGAGCTGTTTTTT
-,-,TRBJ1-1,TRBV4-2,CASSLGQQANTEAFF,TGTGCCAGCAGCTTAGGACAGCAAGCGAACACTGAAGCTTTCTTT
few,-,TRBJ2-7,TRBV27,CASSFTGGPYYEQYF,TGTGCCAGCAGTTTCACCGGGGGGCCTTACTACGAGCAGTACTTC
many,-,TRBJ2-1,TRBV12-3/TRBV12-4,CASSPGTGNYNEQFF,TGTGCCAGCTCCCCCGGGACGGGGAATTACAATGAGCAGTTCTTC